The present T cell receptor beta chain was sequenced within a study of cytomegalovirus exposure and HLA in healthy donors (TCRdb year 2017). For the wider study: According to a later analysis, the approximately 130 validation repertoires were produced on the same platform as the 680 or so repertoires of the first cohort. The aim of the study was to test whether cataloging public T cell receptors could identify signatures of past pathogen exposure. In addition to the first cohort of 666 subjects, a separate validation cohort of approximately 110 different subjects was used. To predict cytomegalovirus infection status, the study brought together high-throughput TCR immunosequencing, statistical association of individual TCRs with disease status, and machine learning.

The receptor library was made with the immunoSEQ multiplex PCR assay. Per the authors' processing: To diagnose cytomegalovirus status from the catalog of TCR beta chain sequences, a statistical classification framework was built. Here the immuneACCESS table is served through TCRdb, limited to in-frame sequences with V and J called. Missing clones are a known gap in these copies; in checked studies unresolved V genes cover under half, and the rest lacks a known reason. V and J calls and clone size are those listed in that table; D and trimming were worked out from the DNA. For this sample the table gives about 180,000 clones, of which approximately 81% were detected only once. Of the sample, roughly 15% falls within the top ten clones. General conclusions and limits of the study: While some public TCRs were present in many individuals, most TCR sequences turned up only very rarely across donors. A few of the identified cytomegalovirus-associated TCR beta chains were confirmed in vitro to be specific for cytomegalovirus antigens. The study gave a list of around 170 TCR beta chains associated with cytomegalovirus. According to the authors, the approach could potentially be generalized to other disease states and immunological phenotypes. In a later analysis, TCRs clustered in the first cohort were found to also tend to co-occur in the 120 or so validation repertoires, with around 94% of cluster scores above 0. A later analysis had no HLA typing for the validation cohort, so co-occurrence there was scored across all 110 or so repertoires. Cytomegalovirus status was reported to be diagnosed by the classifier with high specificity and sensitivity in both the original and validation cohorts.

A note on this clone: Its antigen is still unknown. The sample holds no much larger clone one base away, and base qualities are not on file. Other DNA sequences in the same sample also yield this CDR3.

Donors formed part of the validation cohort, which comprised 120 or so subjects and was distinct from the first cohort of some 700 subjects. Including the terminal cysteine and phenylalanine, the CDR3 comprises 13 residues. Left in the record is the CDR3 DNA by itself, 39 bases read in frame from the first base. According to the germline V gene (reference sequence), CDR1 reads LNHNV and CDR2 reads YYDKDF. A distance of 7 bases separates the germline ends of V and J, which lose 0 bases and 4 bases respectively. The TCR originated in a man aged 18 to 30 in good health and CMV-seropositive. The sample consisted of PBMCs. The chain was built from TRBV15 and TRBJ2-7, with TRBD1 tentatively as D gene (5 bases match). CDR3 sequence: CATSRDRDYEQYF. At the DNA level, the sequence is TGTGCCACCAGCAGAGACAGGGATTACGAGCAGTACTTC.